Listed below are T cell receptor beta chains from one sample, sequenced in a study of OX40 agonist ivuxolimab in advanced cancers. Sequencing used immunoSEQ multiplex PCR; TCRdb keeps in-frame clones, though not all of them. The sample yields more than 65,000 clones, approximately 84% seen once. The specimen comprised CD4+ or CD8+ T cells sorted from blood, sampled in a trial of the OX40 agonist ivuxolimab. The receptors shown here come from an adult with an advanced solid tumor such as melanoma, head and neck, liver or kidney cancer. The conserved cysteine and the conserved F or W are not part of the CDR3 here.

V	CDR3
TRBV7-2	ASSSASGNTIY
TRBV2	ASSRQGALNQPQH
TRBV13	ASSFNRSPHEQY
TRBV11-2	ASSLDGQGTQPQH
TRBV10-3	AISSDGNTGELF
TRBV18	ASFPEQGSYEQY
TRBV4-1	ASSQESAGTTALQF
TRBV19	ASSVTGSAQH
TRBV7-9	ASSFGQGVETQY
TRBV4-1	ASSQALFAGLAGQETQY
TRBV7-9	ASYSTSGNTIY
TRBV9	ASSVGLTHTGELF
TRBV9	ASSVNFWLETQY
TRBV5-4	ASSWGLAGLQETQY
TRBV27	ASSSLRRTGGTSGNTIY
TRBV15	ATTRTGTNYGYT
TRBV7-2	ASSLRAGGKTGELF
TRBV21-1	ASGPPGGDGYT
TRBV19	ASSRGLDETQY
TRBV18	ASSPPVETYEQY
TRBV5-4	ASSLRQGGNTIY
TRBV5-8	ASSRTDEANYGYT
TRBV7-8	ASSLSQGQVNYGYT
TRBV7-2	ASSSANTGELF
TRBV6-1	ATTWAGISYNEQF
TRBV18	ASSLNLRTGNTIY
TRBV25-1	ASSVLSPTGGNTEAF
TRBV27	ASSLSRRVATEAF
TRBV19	ASSIGGRRSYNEQF
TRBV6-9	ASSSPTVTHNEQF
TRBV7-9	ASSFWTGGDEKLF
TRBV7-9	ASSERDRANYGYT
TRBV4-2	ASSPPEGGSRGYT
TRBV27	ASTQRQGLNTEAF
TRBV6-1	ATHPPGAKQF
TRBV23-1	ANNTDIQTGTRETQY
TRBV7-9	ASSFGGGETQY
TRBV5-1	ASSLRPLAGGDTQY
TRBV30	AWSVRSEQY
TRBV11-3	ASSSGPFTGELL
TRBV28	ASSFRTSVHPSSYEQY
TRBV19	ASSIMDRNTGELF
TRBV10-3	AIREGDYGYT
TRBV30	AFGLLYEQY
TRBV19	ASSIWGWVGNQPQH
TRBV2	ASSQQGGRETQY
TRBV6-1	ASSRRTNWGDTQY
TRBV18	ASSPSGAGNTIY
TRBV7-8	ASSLPAGTGY
TRBV10-3	AISDAGTGDNIQY
TRBV15	AISRDREDTQY
TRBV5-1	ASTGRAASGGSKQF
TRBV19	ASSTRTGQYGYT
TRBV4-3	ASSQGVPGLAENIQY
TRBV2	ASSLRLQPQH
TRBV4-1	ASSQMGPKQPEKLF
TRBV7-2	ASSWDAQSYEQY
TRBV12-5	ASGLRAWGSNTYEQY